This T cell receptor (beta chain) was obtained from a study of tumor-infiltrating lymphocytes in primary liver carcinoma. A constant-region primer served to make TCR beta cDNA from about 500 ng total RNA. Amplification in three nested multiplex PCR rounds with slightly modified ARM-PCR gave rise to TCR beta libraries. With TRBV1-TRBV30 forward primers and a C-beta reverse primer, the first two PCR rounds were run for 10 cycles each. In TCRdb, the multiplex PCR reads were re-called with MiXCR into one record per CDR3 protein. The data hold about 310,000 distinct CDR3 sequences, with roughly two thirds observed a single time. To note about this clonotype: Antigen unknown. Just one base apart from a much larger clone, this may be a read error.

The study extracted blood RNA from unsorted whole blood and also extracted germline DNA. Study-wide findings and caveats: Whereas tumor region pairs overlapped more, tumor-adjacent and tumor-blood pairs overlapped less.

The CDR3 length is 14 residues. Germline CDR1 and CDR2: LGHNA and YSLEER. Sequencing used peripheral blood. The source is a man aged 35 to 55 with primary liver carcinoma and hepatitis B virus infection. The gene calls are TRBV4-3 and TRBJ1-5; the match to TRBD1 covers 7 bases. For the CDR3, the DNA is TGCGCCAGCAGCCAGGAGGGGGCAGATCAGCTCCAGCATTTT. Its translation is CASSQEGADQLQHF.